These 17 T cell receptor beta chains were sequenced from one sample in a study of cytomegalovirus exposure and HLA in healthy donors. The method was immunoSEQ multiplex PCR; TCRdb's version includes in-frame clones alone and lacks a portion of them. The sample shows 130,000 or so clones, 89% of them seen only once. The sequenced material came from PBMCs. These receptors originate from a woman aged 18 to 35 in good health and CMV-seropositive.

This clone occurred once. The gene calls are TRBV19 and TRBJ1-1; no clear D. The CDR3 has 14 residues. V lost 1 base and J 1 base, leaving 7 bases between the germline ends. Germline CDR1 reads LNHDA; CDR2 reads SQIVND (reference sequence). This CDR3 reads CASSIGRENTEAFF. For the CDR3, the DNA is TGTGCCAGTAGTATAGGTCGGGAGAACACTGAAGCTTTCTTT. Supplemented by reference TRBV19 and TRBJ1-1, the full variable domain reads DGGITQSPKYLFRKEGQNVTLSCEQNLNHDAMYWYRQDPGQGLRLIYYSQIVNDFQKGDIAEGYSVSREKKESFPLTVTSAQKNPTAFYLCASSIGRENTEAFFGQGTRLTVV.

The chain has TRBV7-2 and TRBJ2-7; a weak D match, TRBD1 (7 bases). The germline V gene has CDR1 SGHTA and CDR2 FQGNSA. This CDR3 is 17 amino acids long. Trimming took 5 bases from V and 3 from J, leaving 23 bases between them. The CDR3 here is CASSSQGGLTSYYEQYF. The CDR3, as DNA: TGTGCCAGCAGCAGCCAGGGGGGCCTGACGTCTTACTACGAGCAGTACTTC.

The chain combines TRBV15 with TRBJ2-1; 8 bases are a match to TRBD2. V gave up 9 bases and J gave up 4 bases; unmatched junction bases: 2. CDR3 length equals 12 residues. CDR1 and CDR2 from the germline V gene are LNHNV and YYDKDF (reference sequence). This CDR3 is CATGLDYNEQFF. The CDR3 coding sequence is TGTGCCACGGGACTAGATTACAATGAGCAGTTCTTC.

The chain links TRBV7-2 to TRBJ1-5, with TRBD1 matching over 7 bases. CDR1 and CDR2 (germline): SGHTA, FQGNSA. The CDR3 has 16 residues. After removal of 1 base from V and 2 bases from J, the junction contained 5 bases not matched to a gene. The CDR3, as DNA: TGTGCCAGCAGCTTAGAATTCGACAGGGGCAATCAGCCCCAGCATTTT. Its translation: CASSLEFDRGNQPQHF. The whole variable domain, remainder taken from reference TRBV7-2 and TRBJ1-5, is GAGVSQSPSNKVTEKGKDVELRCDPISGHTALYWYRQSLGQGLEFLIYFQGNSAPDKSGLPSDRFSAERTGGSVSTLTIQRTQQEDSAVYLCASSLEFDRGNQPQHFGDGTRLSIL.

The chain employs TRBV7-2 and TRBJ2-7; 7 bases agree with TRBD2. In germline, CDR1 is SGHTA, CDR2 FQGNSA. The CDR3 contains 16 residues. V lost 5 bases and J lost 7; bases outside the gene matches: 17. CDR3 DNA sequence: TGTGCCAGCAGCCCCACACCGTCGGGACTATCGGGGGAGCAGTACTTC. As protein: CASSPTPSGLSGEQYF.

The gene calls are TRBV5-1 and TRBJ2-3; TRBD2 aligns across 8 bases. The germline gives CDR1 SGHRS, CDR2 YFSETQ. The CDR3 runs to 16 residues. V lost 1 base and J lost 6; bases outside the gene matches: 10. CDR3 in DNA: TGCGCCAGCAGCTTGCGGTCCGGGGGGGCAACGGATACGCAGTATTTT. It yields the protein CASSLRSGGATDTQYF.

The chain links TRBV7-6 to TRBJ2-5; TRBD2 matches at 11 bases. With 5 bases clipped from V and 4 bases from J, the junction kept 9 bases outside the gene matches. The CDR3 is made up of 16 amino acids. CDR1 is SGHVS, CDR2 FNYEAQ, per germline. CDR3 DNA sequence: TGTGCCAGCAGCGCCGGACTAGCGGGTGATGGAGAGACCCAGTACTTC. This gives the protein CASSAGLAGDGETQYF.

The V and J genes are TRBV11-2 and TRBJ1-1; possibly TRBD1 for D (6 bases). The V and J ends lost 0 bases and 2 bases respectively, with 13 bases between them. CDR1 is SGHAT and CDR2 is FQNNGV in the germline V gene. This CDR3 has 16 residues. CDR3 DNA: TGTGCCAGCAGCTTAGATGAAACAGGGATTAACACTGAAGCTTTCTTT. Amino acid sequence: CASSLDETGINTEAFF.

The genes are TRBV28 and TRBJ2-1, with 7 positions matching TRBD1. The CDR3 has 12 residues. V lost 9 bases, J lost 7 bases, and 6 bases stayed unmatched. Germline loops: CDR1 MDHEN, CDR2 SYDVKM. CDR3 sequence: CASTGQTNEQFF. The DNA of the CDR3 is TGTGCCAGTACGGGACAGACGAATGAGCAGTTCTTC.

For the CDR3, the DNA is TGTGCCAGTAGTATAGGAGGTACAGGGGGCCTTGAAAAACTGTTTTTT. It codes for CASSIGGTGGLEKLFF. The V gene is TRBV19, the J gene TRBJ1-4; 9 positions match TRBD1. The germline V gene encodes CDR1 LNHDA and CDR2 SQIVND (reference sequence). V lost 1 base and J lost 7; bases outside the gene matches: 7. CDR3 length equals 16 residues.

The CDR3 loop reads CASSQGGQGAYEQYF. DNA of the CDR3: TGCGCCAGCAGCCAAGGGGGACAGGGGGCCTACGAGCAGTACTTC. The genes are TRBV4-1 and TRBJ2-7; TRBD1 matches at 11 bases. V shed 1 base, J shed 2 bases, and the junction held 1 base outside the gene matches. Looked up from germline, CDR1 is MGHRA and CDR2 is YSYEKL. CDR3 length: 15 amino acids.

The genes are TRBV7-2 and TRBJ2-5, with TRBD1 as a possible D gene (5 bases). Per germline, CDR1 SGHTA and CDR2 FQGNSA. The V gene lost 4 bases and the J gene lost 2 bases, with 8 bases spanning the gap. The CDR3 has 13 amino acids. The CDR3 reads CASSSDIQETQYF. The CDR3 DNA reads TGTGCCAGCAGCTCGGACATACAAGAGACCCAGTACTTC.

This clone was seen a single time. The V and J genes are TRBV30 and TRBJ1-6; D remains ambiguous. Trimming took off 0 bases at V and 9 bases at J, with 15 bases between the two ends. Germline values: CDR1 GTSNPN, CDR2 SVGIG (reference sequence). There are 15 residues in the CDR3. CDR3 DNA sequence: TGTGCCTGGAGTGTAAAAATGGAGGAAAGTTCACCCCTCCACTTT. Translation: CAWSVKMEESSPLHF.

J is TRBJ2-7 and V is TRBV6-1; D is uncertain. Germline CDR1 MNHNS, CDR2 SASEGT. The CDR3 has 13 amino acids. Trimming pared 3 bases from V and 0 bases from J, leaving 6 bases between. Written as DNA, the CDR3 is TGTGCCAGCAGTGAGAACGGCTCCTACGAGCAGTACTTC. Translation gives CASSENGSYEQYF.

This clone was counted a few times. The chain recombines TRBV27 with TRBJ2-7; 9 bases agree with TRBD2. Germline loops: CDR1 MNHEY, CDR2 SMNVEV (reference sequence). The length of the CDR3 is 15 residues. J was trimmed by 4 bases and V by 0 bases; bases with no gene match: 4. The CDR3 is CASSLSSGGQYEQYF. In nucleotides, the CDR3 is TGTGCCAGCAGTTTATCTAGCGGGGGCCAGTACGAGCAGTACTTC.

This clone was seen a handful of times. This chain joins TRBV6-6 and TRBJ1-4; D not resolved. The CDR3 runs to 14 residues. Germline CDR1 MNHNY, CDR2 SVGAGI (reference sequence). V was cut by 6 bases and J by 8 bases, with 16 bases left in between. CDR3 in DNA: TGTGCCAGCAGCGAGACTTCGGGTAGCGAAAAACTGTTTTTT. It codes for CASSETSGSEKLFF.

This chain's CDR3 is CASSFGRVTEAFF. The CDR3 region has the DNA TGTGCCAGCAGCTTCGGCAGGGTTACTGAAGCTTTCTTT. The chain is built from TRBV6-5 and TRBJ1-1; tentative D call: TRBD1 (5 bases). V shed 6 bases and J shed 5 bases, with 13 bases lying between them. CDR1 and CDR2 from the germline V gene are MNHEY and SVGAGI. The CDR3 has 13 residues.